This T cell receptor (beta chain) was obtained from a study of identical twins. Study observations and caveats: Alpha sequences out of frame and shared by twins had excess low generation probability.

From the 5' RACE reads, TCRdb called clonotypes with MiXCR, one entry per CDR3 protein. The sample yields over 200,000 distinct CDR3 sequences, 6.5% seen once. The table lists this clonotype with many counts. No antigen is known for it. CDR1 is GTSNPN, CDR2 SVGIG, per germline (reference sequence). V shed 4 bases, J shed 2 bases, and the junction held 1 base outside the gene matches. This CDR3 spans 15 amino acids. The same data also went into a second study, on T cells expressing NK-cell markers. This second study says: The authors derived TCR beta repertoires from sorted CD3+CD56+NKG2C+, CD3+CD56+NKG2C- and CD3+CD56-NKG2C+ T cells. Seven donors tested HCMV-seropositive and one tested seronegative among the eight sequenced. The study found these clonotypes also leading the CD3+CD56-NKG2C+ fraction in a few donors.

Sequencing was performed on CD8+ T cells sorted from blood. This TCR derives from a woman aged 18-29 years in good health. The rearrangement links TRBV30 to TRBJ2-1; TRBD2 matches at 14 bases. In DNA, the CDR3 is TGTGCCTGGATGACTAGCGGGAGGGCCTACAATGAGCAGTTCTTC. This translates into CAWMTSGRAYNEQFF.